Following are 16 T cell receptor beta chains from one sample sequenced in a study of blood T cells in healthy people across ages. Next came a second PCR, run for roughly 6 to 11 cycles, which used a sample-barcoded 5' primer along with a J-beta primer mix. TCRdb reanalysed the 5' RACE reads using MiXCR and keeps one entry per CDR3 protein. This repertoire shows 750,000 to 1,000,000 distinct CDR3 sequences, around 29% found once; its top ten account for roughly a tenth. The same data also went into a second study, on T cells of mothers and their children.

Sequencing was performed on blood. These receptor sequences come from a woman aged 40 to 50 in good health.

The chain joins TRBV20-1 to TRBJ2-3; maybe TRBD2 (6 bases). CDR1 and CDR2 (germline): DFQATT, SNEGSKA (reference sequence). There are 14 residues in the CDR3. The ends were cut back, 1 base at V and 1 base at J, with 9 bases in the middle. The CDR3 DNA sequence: TGCAGTGCTAGAGCTCCGGGGGGCACAGATACGCAGTATTTT. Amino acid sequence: CSARAPGGTDTQYF.

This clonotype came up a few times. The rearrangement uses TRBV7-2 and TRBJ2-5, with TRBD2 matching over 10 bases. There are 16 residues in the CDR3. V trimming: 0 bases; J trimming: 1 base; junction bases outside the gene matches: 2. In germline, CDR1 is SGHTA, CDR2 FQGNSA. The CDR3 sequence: CASSLASGGFQETQYF. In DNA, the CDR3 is TGTGCCAGCAGCTTAGCTAGCGGGGGGTTCCAAGAGACCCAGTACTTC.

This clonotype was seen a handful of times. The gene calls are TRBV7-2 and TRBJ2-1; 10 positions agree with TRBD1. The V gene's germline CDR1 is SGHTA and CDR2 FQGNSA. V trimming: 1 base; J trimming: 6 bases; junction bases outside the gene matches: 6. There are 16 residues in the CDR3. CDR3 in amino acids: CASSLGQGAKFNEQFF. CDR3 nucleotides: TGTGCCAGCAGCTTAGGACAGGGGGCGAAGTTCAATGAGCAGTTCTTC.

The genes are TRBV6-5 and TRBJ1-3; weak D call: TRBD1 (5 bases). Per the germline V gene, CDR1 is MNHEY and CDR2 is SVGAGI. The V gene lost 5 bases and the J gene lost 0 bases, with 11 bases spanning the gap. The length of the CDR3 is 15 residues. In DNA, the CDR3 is TGTGCCAGCAGTCGGGACGGTTACTCTGGAAACACCATATATTTT. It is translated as CASSRDGYSGNTIYF.

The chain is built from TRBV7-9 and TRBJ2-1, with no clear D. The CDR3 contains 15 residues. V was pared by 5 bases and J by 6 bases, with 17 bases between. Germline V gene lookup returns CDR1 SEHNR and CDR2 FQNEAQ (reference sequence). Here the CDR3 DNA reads TGTGCCAGCAGCCCGCCCGGGTCCAAGGTCAATGAGCAGTTCTTC. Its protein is CASSPPGSKVNEQFF.

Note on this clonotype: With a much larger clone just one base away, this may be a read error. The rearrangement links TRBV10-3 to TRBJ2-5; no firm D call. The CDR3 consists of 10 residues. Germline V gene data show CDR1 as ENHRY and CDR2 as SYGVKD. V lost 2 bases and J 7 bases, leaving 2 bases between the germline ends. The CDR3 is CAISEGTQYF. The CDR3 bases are TGTGCCATCAGTGAGGGGACCCAGTACTTC.

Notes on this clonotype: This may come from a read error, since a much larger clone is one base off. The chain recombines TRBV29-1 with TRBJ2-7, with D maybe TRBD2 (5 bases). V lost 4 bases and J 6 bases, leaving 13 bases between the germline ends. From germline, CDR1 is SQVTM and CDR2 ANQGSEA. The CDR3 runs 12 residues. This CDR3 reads CSVGTESGEQYF. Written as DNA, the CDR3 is TGCAGCGTTGGGACGGAAAGCGGCGAGCAGTACTTC.

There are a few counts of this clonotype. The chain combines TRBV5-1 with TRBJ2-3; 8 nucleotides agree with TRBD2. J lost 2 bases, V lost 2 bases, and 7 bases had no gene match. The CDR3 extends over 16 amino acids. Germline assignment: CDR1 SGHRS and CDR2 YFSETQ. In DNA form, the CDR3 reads TGCGCCAGCAGCTTTAGCGGGGTGGGGAACACAGATACGCAGTATTTT. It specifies CASSFSGVGNTDTQYF.

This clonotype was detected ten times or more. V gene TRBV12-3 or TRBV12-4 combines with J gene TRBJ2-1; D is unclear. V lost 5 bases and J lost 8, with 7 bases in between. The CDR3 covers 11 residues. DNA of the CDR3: TGTGCCAGCAGTCTCTTATATGAGCAGTTCTTC. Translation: CASSLLYEQFF.

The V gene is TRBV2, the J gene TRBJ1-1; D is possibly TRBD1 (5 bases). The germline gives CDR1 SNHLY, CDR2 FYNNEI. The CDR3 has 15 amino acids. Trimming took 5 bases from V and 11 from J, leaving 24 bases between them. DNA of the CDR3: TGTGCCAGCAGTAAAGACTGGGGGAACGGTGTCGCGGCTTTCTTT. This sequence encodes CASSKDWGNGVAAFF.

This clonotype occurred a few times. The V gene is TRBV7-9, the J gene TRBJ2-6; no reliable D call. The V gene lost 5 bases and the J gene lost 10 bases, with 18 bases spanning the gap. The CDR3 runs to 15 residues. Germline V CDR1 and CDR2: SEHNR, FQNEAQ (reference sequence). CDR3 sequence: CASSQNGVFGNVLTF. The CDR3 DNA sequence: TGTGCCAGCAGCCAAAATGGGGTGTTCGGGAACGTCCTGACTTTC. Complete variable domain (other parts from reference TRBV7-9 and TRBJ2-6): DTGVSQNPRHKITKRGQNVTFRCDPISEHNRLYWYRQTLGQGPEFLTYFQNEAQLEKSRLLSDRFSAERPKGSFSTLEIQRTEQGDSAMYLCASSQNGVFGNVLTFGAGSRLTVL.

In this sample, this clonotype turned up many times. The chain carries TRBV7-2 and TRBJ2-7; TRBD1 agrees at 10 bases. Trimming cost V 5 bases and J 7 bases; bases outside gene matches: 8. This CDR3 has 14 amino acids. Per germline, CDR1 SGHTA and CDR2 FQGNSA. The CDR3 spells CASSGRTGGREQYF. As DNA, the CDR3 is TGTGCCAGCAGCGGCCGGACAGGGGGAAGGGAGCAGTACTTC.

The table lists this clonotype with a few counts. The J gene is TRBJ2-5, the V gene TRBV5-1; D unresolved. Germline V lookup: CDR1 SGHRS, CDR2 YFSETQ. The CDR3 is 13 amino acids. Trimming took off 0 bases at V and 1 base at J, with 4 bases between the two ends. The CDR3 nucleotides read TGCGCCAGCAGCTTGGTGCCCCAAGAGACCCAGTACTTC. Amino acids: CASSLVPQETQYF.

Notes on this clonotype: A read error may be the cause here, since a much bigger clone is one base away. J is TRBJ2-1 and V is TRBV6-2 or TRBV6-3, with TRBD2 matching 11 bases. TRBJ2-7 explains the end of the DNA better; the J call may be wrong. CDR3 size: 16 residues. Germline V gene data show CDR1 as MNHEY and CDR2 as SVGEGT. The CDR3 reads CASRPPKGLAVHEQYF. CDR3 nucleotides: TGTGCCAGCAGACCTCCTAAGGGACTAGCGGTCCATGAGCAGTACTTC.

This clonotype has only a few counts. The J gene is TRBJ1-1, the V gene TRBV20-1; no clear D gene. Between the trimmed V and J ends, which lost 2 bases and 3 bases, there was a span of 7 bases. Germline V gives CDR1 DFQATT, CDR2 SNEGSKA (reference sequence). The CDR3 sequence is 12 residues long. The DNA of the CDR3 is TGCAGTGCTAGAAGGGCTCACACTGAAGCTTTCTTT. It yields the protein CSARRAHTEAFF.

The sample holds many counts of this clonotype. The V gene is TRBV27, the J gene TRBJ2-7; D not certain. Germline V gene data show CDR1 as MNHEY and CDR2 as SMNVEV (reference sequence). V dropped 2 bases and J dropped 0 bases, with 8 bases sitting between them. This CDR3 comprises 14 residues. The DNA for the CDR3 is TGTGCCAGCAGTTTAATTGGAAGCTCCTACGAGCAGTACTTC. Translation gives CASSLIGSSYEQYF.